This T cell receptor (beta chain) was sequenced in a study of blood T cell repertoires in COVID-19. Looking at the study overall: The samples span acute and convalescent COVID-19 from the United States, Italy and Spain. T cells, B-cell-depleted T cells, or PBMCs supplied cDNA or gDNA.

Germline loops: CDR1 SGHNT, CDR2 YYREEE (reference sequence). Trimming removed 0 bases from V and 3 bases from J, with 9 bases in between. The CDR3 contains 14 residues. As processed by the authors: Scientists estimated how many nucleated cells there were by amplifying reference gene primers. Method: immunoSEQ multiplex PCR; TCRdb's copy keeps in-frame clones and lacks some. That table gives V, J and clone size, and the DNA gave D and trimming. Of 88,000 or so clones listed, approximately 80% are singletons. V usage is TRBV5-4 and J usage is TRBJ1-1; D is undetermined. The receptor was derived from a man older than 75 with acute or convalescent COVID-19. Sequenced: peripheral blood. CDR3 sequence: CASSLAVVDTEAFF. DNA for the CDR3: TGTGCCAGCAGCTTGGCGGTCGTAGACACTGAAGCTTTCTTT.